These T cell receptor beta chains were read from a single sample in a study of shared clonotypes between healthy human individuals. Profiling relied on immunoSEQ multiplex PCR, and the TCRdb table lists in-frame clones only, not all of them. The sample lists 2 million to 2.5 million clones; roughly 95% were seen once. Material: naive CD4+ T cells sorted from blood. All receptors derive from a man aged 18 to 30 in good health. CDR3s include the opening cysteine and the closing phenylalanine or tryptophan. D genes are given only for firm matches. Where a row states a size, it is once, few, many or the class of an expanded clone; other rows omit it.

D: NA
length: 15
J: TRBJ1-5
size: NA
V: TRBV4-1
CDR3: CASTPKFQGNQPQHF
DNA: TGCGCCAGCACCCCCAAGTTTCAGGGTAATCAGCCCCAGCATTTT

D: TRBD1
length: 15
J: TRBJ2-3
size: NA
V: TRBV25-1
CDR3: CASSESGTGADTQYF
DNA: TGTGCCAGCAGTGAATCCGGGACAGGGGCAGATACGCAGTATTTT

D: NA
length: 15
J: TRBJ2-5
size: NA
V: TRBV30
CDR3: CAWSVLGASQETQYF
DNA: TGTGCCTGGAGTGTACTTGGGGCTAGTCAAGAGACCCAGTACTTC

D: TRBD2
length: 17
J: TRBJ2-1
size: NA
V: TRBV12-5
CDR3: CASGRRGGLADHNEQFF
DNA: TGTGCTAGTGGCCGTCGGGGGGGACTAGCGGATCACAATGAGCAGTTCTTC

D: TRBD2
length: 13
J: TRBJ2-7
size: NA
V: TRBV11-2
CDR3: CATTGLANYEQYF
DNA: TGTGCCACGACGGGACTAGCGAACTACGAGCAGTACTTC

D: NA
length: 15
J: TRBJ1-3
size: NA
V: TRBV10-3
CDR3: CAMTPNRDNGNTIYF
DNA: TGTGCCATGACCCCCAACCGGGACAATGGAAACACCATATATTTT

D: TRBD1
length: 13
J: TRBJ2-7
size: NA
V: TRBV28
CDR3: CASLGGANYEQYF
DNA: TGTGCCAGCTTAGGGGGCGCAAACTACGAGCAGTACTTC

D: TRBD1
length: 15
J: TRBJ2-7
size: once
V: TRBV6-1
CDR3: CASSVRTGNSYEQYF
DNA: TGTGCCAGCAGTGTTCGGACAGGCAACTCCTACGAGCAGTACTTC

D: NA
length: 21
J: TRBJ1-4
size: NA
V: TRBV10-2
CDR3: CASSEAQLPAGPGRVDEKLFF
DNA: TGCGCCAGCAGTGAGGCTCAACTCCCGGCGGGACCCGGGAGGGTAGATGAAAAACTGTTTTTT

D: TRBD1
length: 14
J: TRBJ1-5
size: NA
V: TRBV6-5
CDR3: CASSSQGAHQPQHF
DNA: TGTGCCAGCAGTTCACAGGGGGCTCATCAGCCCCAGCATTTT

D: NA
length: 13
J: TRBJ1-1
size: NA
V: TRBV4-1
CDR3: CASSQDDLSGAFF
DNA: TGCGCCAGCAGCCAAGATGACCTTAGCGGAGCTTTCTTT

D: NA
length: 15
J: TRBJ1-2
size: NA
V: TRBV28
CDR3: CASSPGTLTFYGYTF
DNA: TGTGCCAGCAGCCCCGGGACACTCACATTTTATGGCTACACCTTC

D: NA
length: 12
J: TRBJ2-2
size: NA
V: TRBV5-4
CDR3: CASSLGGPELFF
DNA: TGTGCCAGCAGCTTGGGGGGCCCCGAGCTGTTTTTT